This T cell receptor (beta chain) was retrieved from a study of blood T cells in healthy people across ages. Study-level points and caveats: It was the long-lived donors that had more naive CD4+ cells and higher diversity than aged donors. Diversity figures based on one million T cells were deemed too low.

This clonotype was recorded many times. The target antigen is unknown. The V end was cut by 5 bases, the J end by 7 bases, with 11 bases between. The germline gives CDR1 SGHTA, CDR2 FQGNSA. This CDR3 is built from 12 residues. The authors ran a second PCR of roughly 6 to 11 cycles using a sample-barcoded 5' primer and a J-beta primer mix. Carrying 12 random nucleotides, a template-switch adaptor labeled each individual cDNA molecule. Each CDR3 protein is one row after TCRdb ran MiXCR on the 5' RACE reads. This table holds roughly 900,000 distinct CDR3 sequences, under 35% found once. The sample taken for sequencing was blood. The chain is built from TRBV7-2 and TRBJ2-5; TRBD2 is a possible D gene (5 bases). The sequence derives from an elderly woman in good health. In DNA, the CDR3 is TGTGCCAGCAGCGGTCGGACTGGGACCCAGTACTTC. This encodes CASSGRTGTQYF. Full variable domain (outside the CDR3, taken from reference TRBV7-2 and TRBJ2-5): GAGVSQSPSNKVTEKGKDVELRCDPISGHTALYWYRQSLGQGLEFLIYFQGNSAPDKSGLPSDRFSAERTGGSVSTLTIQRTQQEDSAVYLCASSGRTGTQYFGPGTRLLVL.